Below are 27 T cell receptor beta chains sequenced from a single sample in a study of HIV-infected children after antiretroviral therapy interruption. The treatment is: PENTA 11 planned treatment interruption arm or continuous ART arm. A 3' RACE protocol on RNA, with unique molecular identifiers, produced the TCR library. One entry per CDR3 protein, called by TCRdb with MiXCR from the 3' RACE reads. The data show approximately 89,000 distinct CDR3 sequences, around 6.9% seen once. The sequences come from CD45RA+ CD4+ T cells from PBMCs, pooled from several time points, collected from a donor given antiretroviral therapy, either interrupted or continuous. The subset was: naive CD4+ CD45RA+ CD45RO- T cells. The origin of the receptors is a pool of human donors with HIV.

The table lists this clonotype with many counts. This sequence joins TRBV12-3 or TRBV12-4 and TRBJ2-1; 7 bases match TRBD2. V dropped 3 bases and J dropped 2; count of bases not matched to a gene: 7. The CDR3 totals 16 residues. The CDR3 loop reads CASSLWVAGAYNEQFF. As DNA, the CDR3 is TGTGCCAGCAGTTTGTGGGTGGCGGGAGCCTACAATGAGCAGTTCTTC.

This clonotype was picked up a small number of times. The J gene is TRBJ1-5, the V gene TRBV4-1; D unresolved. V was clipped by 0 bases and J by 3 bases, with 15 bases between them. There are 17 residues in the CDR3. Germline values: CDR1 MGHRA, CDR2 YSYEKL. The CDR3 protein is CASSQDQIWAANQPQHF. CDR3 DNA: TGCGCCAGCAGCCAAGATCAAATTTGGGCGGCCAATCAGCCCCAGCATTTT.

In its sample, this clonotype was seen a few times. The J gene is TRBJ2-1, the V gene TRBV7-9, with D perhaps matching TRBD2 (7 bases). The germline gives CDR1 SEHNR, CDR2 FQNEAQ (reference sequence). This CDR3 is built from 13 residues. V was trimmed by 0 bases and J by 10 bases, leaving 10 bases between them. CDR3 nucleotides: TGTGCCAGCAGCTTAGCGGAGGGGGGGGAGCAGTTCTTC. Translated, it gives CASSLAEGGEQFF.

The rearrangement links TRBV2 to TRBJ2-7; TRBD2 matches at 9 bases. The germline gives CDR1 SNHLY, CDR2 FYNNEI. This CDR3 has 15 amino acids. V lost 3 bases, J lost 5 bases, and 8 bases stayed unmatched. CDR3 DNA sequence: TGTGCCAGCAGTGAGGCCCCTAGCGGGGTCAACGAGCAGTACTTC. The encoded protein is CASSEAPSGVNEQYF.

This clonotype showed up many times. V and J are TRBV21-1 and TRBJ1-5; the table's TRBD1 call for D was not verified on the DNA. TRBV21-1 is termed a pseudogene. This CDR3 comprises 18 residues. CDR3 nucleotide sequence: TGTGCCAGCAGCAAAGTCGGACAGGGGCATAGGATTAATCAGCCCCAGCATTTT. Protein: CASSKVGQGHRINQPQHF.

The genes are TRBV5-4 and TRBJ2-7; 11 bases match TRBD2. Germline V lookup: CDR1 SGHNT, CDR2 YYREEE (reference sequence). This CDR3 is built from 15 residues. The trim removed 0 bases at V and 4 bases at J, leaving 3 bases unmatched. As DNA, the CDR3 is TGTGCCAGCAGCTTGGGTAGCGGGGGGGCATACGAGCAGTACTTC. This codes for CASSLGSGGAYEQYF.

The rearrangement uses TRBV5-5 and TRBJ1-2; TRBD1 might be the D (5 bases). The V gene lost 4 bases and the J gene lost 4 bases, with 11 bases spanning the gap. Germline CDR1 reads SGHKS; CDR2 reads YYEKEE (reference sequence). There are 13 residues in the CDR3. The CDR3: CASSDRAAYGYTF. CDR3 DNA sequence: TGTGCCAGCAGCGACAGAGCTGCCTATGGCTACACCTTC. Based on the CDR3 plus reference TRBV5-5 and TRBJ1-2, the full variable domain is DAGVTQSPTHLIKTRGQQVTLRCSPISGHKSVSWYQQVLGQGPQFIFQYYEKEERGRGNFPDRFSARQFPNYSSELNVNALLLGDSALYLCASSDRAAYGYTFGSGTRLTVV.

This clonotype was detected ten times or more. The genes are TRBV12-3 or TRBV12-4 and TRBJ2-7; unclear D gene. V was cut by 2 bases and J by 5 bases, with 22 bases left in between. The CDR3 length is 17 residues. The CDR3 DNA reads TGTGCCAGCAGTTTAAATCTGATGAAGGCAGCTCGAAACGAGCAGTACTTC. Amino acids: CASSLNLMKAARNEQYF.

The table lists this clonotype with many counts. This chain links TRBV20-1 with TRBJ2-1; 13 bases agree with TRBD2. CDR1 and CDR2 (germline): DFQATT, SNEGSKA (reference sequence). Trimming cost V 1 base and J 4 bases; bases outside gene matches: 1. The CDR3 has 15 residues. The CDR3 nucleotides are TGCAGTGCTAGAGTGACTAGCGGGGGGTACAATGAGCAGTTCTTC. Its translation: CSARVTSGGYNEQFF.

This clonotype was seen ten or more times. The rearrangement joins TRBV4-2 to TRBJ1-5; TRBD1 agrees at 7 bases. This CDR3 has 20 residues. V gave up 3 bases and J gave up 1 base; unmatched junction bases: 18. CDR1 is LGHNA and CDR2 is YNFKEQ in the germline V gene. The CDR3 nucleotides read TGTGCCAGCAGCCATGCGTCGGGACAGCGAAAGGCAGGGAGCAATCAGCCCCAGCATTTT. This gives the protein CASSHASGQRKAGSNQPQHF.

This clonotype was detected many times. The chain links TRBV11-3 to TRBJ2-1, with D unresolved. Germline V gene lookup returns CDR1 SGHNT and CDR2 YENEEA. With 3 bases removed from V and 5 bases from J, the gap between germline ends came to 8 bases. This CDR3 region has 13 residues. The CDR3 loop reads CASSLGQNNEQFF. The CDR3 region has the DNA TGTGCCAGCAGCTTGGGCCAAAACAATGAGCAGTTCTTC.

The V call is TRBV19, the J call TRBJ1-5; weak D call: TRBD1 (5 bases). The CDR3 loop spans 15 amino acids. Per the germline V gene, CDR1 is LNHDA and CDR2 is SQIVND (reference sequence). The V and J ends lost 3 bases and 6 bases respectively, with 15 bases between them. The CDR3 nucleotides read TGTGCCAGTAGTATCATTAGCGGAAGGGGTCAGCCCCAGCATTTT. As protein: CASSIISGRGQPQHF.

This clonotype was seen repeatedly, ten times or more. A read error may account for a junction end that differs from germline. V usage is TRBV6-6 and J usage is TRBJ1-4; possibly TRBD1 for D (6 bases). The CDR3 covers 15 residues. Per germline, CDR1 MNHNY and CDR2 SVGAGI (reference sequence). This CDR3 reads CASSGGHISNERLFF. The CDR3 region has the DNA TGTGCCAGCAGTGGGGGACACATTTCCAACGAAAGATTATTTTTC.

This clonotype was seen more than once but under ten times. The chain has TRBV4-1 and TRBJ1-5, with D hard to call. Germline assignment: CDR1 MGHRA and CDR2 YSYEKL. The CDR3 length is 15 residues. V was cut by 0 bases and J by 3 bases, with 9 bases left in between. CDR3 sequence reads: CASSQDQTANQPQHF. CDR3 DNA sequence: TGCGCCAGCAGCCAAGATCAAACAGCCAATCAGCCCCAGCATTTT.

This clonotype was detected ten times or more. Written as DNA, the CDR3 is TGTGCCTGGAGTGTAGCGGCTAGCGGATACAATGAGCAGTTCTTC. This codes for CAWSVAASGYNEQFF. The rearrangement joins TRBV30 to TRBJ2-1; 7 nucleotides line up with TRBD2. Germline loops: CDR1 GTSNPN, CDR2 SVGIG (reference sequence). J lost 4 bases, V lost 0 bases, and 6 bases had no gene match. The CDR3 extends over 15 amino acids.

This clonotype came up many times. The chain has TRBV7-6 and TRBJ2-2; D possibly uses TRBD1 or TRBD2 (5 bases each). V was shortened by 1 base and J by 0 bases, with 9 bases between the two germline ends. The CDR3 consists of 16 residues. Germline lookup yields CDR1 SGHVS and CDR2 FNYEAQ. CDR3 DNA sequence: TGTGCCAGCAGCTTAGTCCCGGGACCGAACACCGGGGAGCTGTTTTTT. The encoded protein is CASSLVPGPNTGELFF. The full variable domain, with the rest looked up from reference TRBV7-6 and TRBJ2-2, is GAGVSQSPRYKVTKRGQDVALRCDPISGHVSLYWYRQALGQGPEFLTYFNYEAQQDKSGLPNDRFSAERPEGSISTLTIQRTEQRDSAMYRCASSLVPGPNTGELFFGEGSRLTVL.

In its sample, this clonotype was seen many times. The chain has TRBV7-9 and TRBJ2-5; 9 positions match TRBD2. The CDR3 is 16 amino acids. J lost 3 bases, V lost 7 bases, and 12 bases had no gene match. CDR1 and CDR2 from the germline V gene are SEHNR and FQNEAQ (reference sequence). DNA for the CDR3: TGTGCCAGCACTCAAGAGGTGCTAGCGGGGAAAGAGACCCAGTACTTC. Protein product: CASTQEVLAGKETQYF.

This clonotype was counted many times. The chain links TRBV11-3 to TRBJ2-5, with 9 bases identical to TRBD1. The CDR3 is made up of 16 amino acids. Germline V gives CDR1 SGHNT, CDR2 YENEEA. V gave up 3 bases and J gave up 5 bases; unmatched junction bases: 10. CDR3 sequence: CASSLGRTGALETQYF. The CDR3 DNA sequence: TGTGCCAGCAGCTTGGGAAGGACAGGGGCTCTGGAGACCCAGTACTTC.

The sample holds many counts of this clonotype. CDR3 DNA sequence: TGTGCCAGCAGCCAAGAAGGCGGAACACCCGGGGAGCTGTTTTTT. It translates to CASSQEGGTPGELFF. The chain uses TRBV4-2 and TRBJ2-2; D unresolved. Looked up from germline, CDR1 is LGHNA and CDR2 is YNFKEQ. The V and J ends lost 0 bases and 6 bases respectively, with 11 bases between them. This CDR3 region has 15 residues.

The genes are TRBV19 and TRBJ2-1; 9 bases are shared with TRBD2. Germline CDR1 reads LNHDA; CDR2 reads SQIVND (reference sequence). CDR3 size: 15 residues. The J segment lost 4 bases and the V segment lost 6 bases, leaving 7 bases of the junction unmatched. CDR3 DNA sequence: TGTGCCAGTAGCCTATTGACTAGCGGATACAATGAGCAGTTCTTC. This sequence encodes CASSLLTSGYNEQFF.

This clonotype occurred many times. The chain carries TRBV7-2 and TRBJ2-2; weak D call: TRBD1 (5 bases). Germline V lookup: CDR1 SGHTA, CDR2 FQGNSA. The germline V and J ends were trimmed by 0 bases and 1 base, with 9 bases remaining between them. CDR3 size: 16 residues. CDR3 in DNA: TGTGCCAGCAGCTTAGCCAGGGTGAAGAACACCGGGGAGCTGTTTTTT. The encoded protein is CASSLARVKNTGELFF.

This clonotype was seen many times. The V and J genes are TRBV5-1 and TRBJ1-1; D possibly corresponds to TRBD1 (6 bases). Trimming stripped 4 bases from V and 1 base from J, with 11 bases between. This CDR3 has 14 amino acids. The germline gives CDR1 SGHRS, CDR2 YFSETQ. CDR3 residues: CASSGRDKNTEAFF. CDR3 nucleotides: TGCGCCAGCAGCGGAAGGGACAAGAACACTGAAGCTTTCTTT.

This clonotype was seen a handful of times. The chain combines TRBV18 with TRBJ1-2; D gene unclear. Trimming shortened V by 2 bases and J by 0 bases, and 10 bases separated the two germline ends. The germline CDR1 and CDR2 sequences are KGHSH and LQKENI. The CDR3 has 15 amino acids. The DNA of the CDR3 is TGTGCCAGCTCACCAATGCAAATAGCTAACTATGGCTACACCTTC. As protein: CASSPMQIANYGYTF.

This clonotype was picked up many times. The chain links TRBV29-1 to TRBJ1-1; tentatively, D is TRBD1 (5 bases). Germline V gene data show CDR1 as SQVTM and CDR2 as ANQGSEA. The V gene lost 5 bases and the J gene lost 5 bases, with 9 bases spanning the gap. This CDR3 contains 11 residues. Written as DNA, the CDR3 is TGCAGCGTTCCCAGGGCTACTGAAGCTTTCTTT. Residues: CSVPRATEAFF.

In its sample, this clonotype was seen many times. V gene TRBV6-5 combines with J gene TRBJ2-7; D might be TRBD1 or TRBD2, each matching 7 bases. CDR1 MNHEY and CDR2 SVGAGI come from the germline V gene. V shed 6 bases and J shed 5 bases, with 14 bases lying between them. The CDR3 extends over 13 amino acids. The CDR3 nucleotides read TGTGCCAGCAGACGACAGGGAGGGGACGAGCAGTACTTC. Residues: CASRRQGGDEQYF.

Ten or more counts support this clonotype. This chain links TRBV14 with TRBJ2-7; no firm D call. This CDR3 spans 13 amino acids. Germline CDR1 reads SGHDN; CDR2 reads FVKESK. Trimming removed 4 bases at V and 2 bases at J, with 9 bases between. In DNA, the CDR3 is TGTGCCAGCAGCCCCAATGGACCCTACGAGCAGTACTTC. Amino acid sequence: CASSPNGPYEQYF. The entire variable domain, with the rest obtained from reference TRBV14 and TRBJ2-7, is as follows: EAGVTQFPSHSVIEKGQTVTLRCDPISGHDNLYWYRRVMGKEIKFLLHFVKESKQDESGMPNNRFLAERTGGTYSTLKVQPAELEDSGVYFCASSPNGPYEQYFGPGTRLTVT.

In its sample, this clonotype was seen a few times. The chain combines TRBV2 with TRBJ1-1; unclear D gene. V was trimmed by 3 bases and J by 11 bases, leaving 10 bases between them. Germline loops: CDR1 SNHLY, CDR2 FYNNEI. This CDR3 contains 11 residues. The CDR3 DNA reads TGTGCCAGCAGTGAGAAGACGGCGGCTTTCTTT. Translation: CASSEKTAAFF.